The rows below give T cell receptor beta chains drawn from one sample of a study of T cell responses to AZD1222 COVID-19 vaccine. This table comes from immunoSEQ multiplex PCR, and its TCRdb copy is limited to in-frame clones, with some not included. Counted here are about 69,000 clones, around four fifths occurring once; the ten biggest clones make up about 23%. Sequencing used peripheral blood, obtained 28 days after the second AZD1222 dose. These receptors all stem from an adult who received the AZD1222 COVID-19 vaccine. Both conserved end residues are part of each CDR3. A D gene is named only where the DNA matches it firmly. Size values are once, few and many counts, or a class for expanded clones, and some rows have none.

D gene	J gene	V gene	clone size	CDR3 DNA	CDR3 protein
-	TRBJ1-1	TRBV5-1	-	TGCGCCAGCAGCAGGGACGGTATGAACACTGAAGCTTTCTTT	CASSRDGMNTEAFF
-	TRBJ1-4	TRBV25-1	-	TGTGCCAGCAGTGAATTAGGAGGTCCTAATGAAAAACTGTTTTTT	CASSELGGPNEKLFF
TRBD1	TRBJ1-2	TRBV15	-	TGTGCCACCAGCATAGCCGGGACAGGGCGTAGAGGCTACACCTTC	CATSIAGTGRRGYTF
-	TRBJ2-5	TRBV9	-	TGTGCCAGCAGCGTCTTACCCCAAGAGACCCAGTACTTC	CASSVLPQETQYF
-	TRBJ2-3	TRBV6-5	-	TGTGCCAGCAGTTACTCAGGACATCGGCAAGGAGATACGCAGTATTTT	CASSYSGHRQGDTQYF
TRBD2	TRBJ2-3	TRBV11-2	-	TGTGCCAGCAGCCCGGGACTAGCGGGGGGGCCTATCACAGATACGCAGTATTTT	CASSPGLAGGPITDTQYF
TRBD1	TRBJ2-1	TRBV7-9	-	TGTGCCAGCAGCACATCGGACAGGGCCCACAATGAGCAGTTCTTC	CASSTSDRAHNEQFF
-	TRBJ2-6	TRBV5-1	-	TGCGCCAGCAGCGCGGCTAGTGCCAACGTCCTGACTTTC	CASSAASANVLTF
-	TRBJ2-7	TRBV21-1	-	TGTGCCTCTAAGATAGCCTACGAGCAGTACTTC	CASKIAYEQYF
-	TRBJ2-2	TRBV11-3	-	TGTGCCAGCAGCTTAGATCTGAGGGGCGGGGAGCTGTTTTTT	CASSLDLRGGELFF
-	TRBJ1-1	TRBV3-1/TRBV3-2	many	TGTGCCAGCAGCCAAGGGGTAGGGTCGACCACTGAAGCTTTCTTT	CASSQGVGSTTEAFF
-	TRBJ2-7	TRBV6-2/TRBV6-3	few	TGTGCCAGCAGTTACCCCTACGAGCAGTACTTC	CASSYPYEQYF
-	TRBJ1-2	TRBV27	once	TGTGCCAGCAGTTTATGGGCCAACAGCCTCTATGGCTACACCTTC	CASSLWANSLYGYTF
TRBD1	TRBJ1-4	TRBV11-1	-	TGTGCCAGCAGCCCGGGACAGCAACGGACTAATGAAAAACTGTTTTTT	CASSPGQQRTNEKLFF
-	TRBJ1-4	TRBV7-9	-	TGTGCCAGCAGCCGAACGACCGGGAAGGGTGAAAAACTGTTTTTT	CASSRTTGKGEKLFF
-	TRBJ1-3	TRBV29-1	-	TGCAGCGTTCGCAATGGAAACACCATATATTTT	CSVRNGNTIYF
-	TRBJ1-1	TRBV19	-	TGTGCCAGTAGAAAAGCGAACACTGAAGCTTTCTTT	CASRKANTEAFF
-	TRBJ2-7	TRBV11-3	-	TGTGCCAGCCAAGGACTTAGGAGCTCCTACGAGCAGTACTTC	CASQGLRSSYEQYF
-	TRBJ2-2	TRBV18	-	TGTGCCAGCTCACCCGCCGGGGCGGAGACCGGGGAGCTGTTTTTT	CASSPAGAETGELFF
-	TRBJ1-5	TRBV6-5	once	TGTGCCAGCACCATAAGAGGGGGGGGAAATCAGCCCCAGCATTTT	CASTIRGGGNQPQHF
TRBD1	TRBJ1-6	TRBV28	-	TGTGCCAGCAGTGCTAATCAGGGGGGTAATTCACCCCTCCACTTT	CASSANQGGNSPLHF
-	TRBJ1-2	TRBV2	-	TGTGCCAGCAGTGAGCGCCGGCAGGGCACGAGTGGCTACACCTTC	CASSERRQGTSGYTF